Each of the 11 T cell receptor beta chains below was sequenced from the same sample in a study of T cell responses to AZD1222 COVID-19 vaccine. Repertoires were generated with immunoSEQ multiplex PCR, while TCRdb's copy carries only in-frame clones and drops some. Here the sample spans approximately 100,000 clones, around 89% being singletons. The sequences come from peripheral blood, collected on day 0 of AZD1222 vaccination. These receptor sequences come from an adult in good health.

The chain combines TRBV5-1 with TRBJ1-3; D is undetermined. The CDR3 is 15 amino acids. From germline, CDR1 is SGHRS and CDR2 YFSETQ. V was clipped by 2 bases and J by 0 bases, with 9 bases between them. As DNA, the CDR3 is TGCGCCAGCAGCTTTGGGCCTATCTCTGGAAACACCATATATTTT. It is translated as CASSFGPISGNTIYF.

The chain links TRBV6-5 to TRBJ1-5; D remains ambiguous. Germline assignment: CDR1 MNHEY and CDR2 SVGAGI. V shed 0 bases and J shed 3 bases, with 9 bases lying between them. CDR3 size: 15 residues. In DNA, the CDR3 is TGTGCCAGCAGTTACTCCGCAGTCGACAATCAGCCCCAGCATTTT. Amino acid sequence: CASSYSAVDNQPQHF.

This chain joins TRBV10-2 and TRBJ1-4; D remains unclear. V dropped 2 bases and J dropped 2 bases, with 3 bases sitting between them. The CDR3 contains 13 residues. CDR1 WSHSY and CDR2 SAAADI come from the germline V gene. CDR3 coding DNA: TGCGCCAGCAGTGAGAACACTAATGAAAAACTGTTTTTT. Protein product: CASSENTNEKLFF.

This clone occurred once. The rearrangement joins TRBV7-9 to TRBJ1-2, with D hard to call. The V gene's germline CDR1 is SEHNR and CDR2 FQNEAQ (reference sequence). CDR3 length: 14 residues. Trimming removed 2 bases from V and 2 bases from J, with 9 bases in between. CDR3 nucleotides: TGTGCCAGCAGCTTACTGTTATCCAACTATGGCTACACCTTC. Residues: CASSLLLSNYGYTF.

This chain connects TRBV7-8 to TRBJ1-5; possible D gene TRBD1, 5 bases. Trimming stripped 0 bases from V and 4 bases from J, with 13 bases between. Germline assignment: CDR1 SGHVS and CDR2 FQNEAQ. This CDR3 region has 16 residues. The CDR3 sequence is CASSLAGGVRNQPQHF. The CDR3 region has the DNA TGTGCCAGCAGCTTAGCGGGAGGGGTCAGGAATCAGCCCCAGCATTTT.

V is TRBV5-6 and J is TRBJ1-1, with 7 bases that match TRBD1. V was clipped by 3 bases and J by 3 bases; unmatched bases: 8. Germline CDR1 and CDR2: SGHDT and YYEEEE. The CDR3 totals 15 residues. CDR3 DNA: TGTGCCAGCAGCTCGTACGACAGGGAGGACACTGAAGCTTTCTTT. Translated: CASSSYDREDTEAFF.

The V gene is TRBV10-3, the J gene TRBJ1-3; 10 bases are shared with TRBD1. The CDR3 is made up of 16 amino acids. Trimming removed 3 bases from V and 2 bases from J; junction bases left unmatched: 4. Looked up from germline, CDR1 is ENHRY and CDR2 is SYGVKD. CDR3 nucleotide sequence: TGTGCCATCAGTGACGGGACAGGGGAGGCTGGAAACACCATATATTTT. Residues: CAISDGTGEAGNTIYF.

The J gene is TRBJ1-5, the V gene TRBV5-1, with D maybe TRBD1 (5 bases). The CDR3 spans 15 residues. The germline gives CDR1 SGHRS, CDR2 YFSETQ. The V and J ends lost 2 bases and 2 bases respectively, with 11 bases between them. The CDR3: CASSFRGGRNQPQHF. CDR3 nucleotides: TGCGCCAGCAGCTTTAGGGGAGGACGCAATCAGCCCCAGCATTTT.

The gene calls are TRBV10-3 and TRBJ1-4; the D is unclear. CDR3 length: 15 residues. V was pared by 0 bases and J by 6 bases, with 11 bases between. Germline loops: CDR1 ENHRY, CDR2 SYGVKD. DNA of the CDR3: TGTGCCATCAGTGAGTCGCGGGGTCGAGATGAAAAACTGTTTTTT. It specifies CAISESRGRDEKLFF.

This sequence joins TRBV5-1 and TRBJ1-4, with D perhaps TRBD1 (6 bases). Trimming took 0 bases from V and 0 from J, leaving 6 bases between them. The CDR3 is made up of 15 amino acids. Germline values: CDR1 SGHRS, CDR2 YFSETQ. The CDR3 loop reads CASSLDRATNEKLFF. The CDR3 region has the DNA TGCGCCAGCAGCTTGGACAGGGCAACTAATGAAAAACTGTTTTTT. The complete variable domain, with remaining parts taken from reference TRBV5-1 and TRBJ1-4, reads KAGVTQTPRYLIKTRGQQVTLSCSPISGHRSVSWYQQTPGQGLQFLFEYFSETQRNKGNFPGRFSGRQFSNSRSEMNVSTLELGDSALYLCASSLDRATNEKLFFGSGTQLSVL.

The CDR3 loop reads CASTNRTSGGYEQYF. In nucleotides, the CDR3 is TGTGCCAGCACAAACCGGACTAGCGGGGGCTACGAGCAGTACTTC. The chain is built from TRBV18 and TRBJ2-7, with 13 bases that match TRBD2. CDR1 is KGHSH, CDR2 LQKENI, per germline. This CDR3 has 15 residues. Trimming cost V 8 bases and J 3 bases; bases outside gene matches: 7.